This T cell receptor beta chain was sequenced during a study of T cell responses to AZD1222 COVID-19 vaccine. Study-wide background: Second doses that came at about 4 or about 12 weeks were put together. Study observations and caveats: After two AZD1222 doses, spike-specific TCR breadth and depth rose versus day 0. Donors, mostly white British, included more females; clonal diversity was possibly underestimated.

Germline V lookup: CDR1 MDHEN, CDR2 SYDVKM. Germline trimming cut 6 bases from V and 2 bases from J; bases unmatched to any gene: 5. There are 14 residues in the CDR3. Data came from immunoSEQ multiplex PCR; TCRdb stores just in-frame clones and leaves some out. The sample lists roughly 96,000 clones; roughly 88% were seen once. As to this clone: As yet, its antigen is unknown.

The sequence was collected from an adult in good health. The specimen was peripheral blood, collected on day 0 of AZD1222 vaccination. This chain connects TRBV28 to TRBJ2-7; 9 bases match TRBD1. The CDR3 DNA reads as TGTGCCAGCAGGTGGGGACAGGGCACCTACGAGCAGTACTTC. Translated: CASRWGQGTYEQYF. The variable domain in full, with the rest retrieved from reference TRBV28 and TRBJ2-7, is DVKVTQSSRYLVKRTGEKVFLECVQDMDHENMFWYRQDPGLGLRLIYFSYDVKMKEKGDIPEGYSVSREKKERFSLILESASTNQTSMYLCASRWGQGTYEQYFGPGTRLTVT.